The rows below give T cell receptor beta chains drawn from one sample of a study of blood T cell repertoires in COVID-19. Generated by immunoSEQ multiplex PCR, the TCRdb table keeps only in-frame clones and is missing some. The sample holds 250,000 to 400,000 clones; roughly nine tenths are singletons and the top ten take 2.6%. The sample consisted of PBMCs or T cells enriched from blood (not recorded which). Receptors originate from a man in his sixties who had recovered from COVID-19. Both conserved end residues are part of each CDR3. The D gene is left open where the match is weak. Clone size, where shown, is once, few, many, or a class for clones that have expanded.

TGTGCCAGCTCACCACCGGTCAGGGCGGGAGGCTACACCTTC,CASSPPVRAGGYTF,.,.,TRBV18,TRBJ1-2
TGTGCCATCGAAGGACAGTTGAACACTGAAGCTTTCTTT,CAIEGQLNTEAFF,once,.,TRBV10-3,TRBJ1-1
TGTGCCAGCAGCCCGAGAGGACTAGCGGGAGAAAAGACCGGGGAGCTGTTTTTT,CASSPRGLAGEKTGELFF,few,TRBD2,TRBV9,TRBJ2-2
TGCGCCAGCAGCTTGGCCGGGGTCTACGAGCAGTACTTC,CASSLAGVYEQYF,.,.,TRBV5-1,TRBJ2-7
TGTGCCAGTAGTCGGACTAGCGGGAGCACAGATACGCAGTATTTT,CASSRTSGSTDTQYF,.,TRBD2,TRBV19,TRBJ2-3
TGTGCCAGCAGCCCATCAAATGAAAAACTGTTTTTT,CASSPSNEKLFF,.,.,TRBV12-3/TRBV12-4,TRBJ1-4
TGTGCCAGCAGCTCTCCGGGACTAGCGGGCCTAGCCTACGAGCAGTACTTC,CASSSPGLAGLAYEQYF,.,TRBD2,TRBV7-2,TRBJ2-7
TGTGCCAGCAGCTTAATTCCGAGGGCCCACTACAATGAGCAGTTCTTC,CASSLIPRAHYNEQFF,.,.,TRBV7-9,TRBJ2-1
TGTGCCAGCAGCCCCCGGGAGTCGGTGAGTGGGGCCAACGTCCTGACTTTC,CASSPRESVSGANVLTF,.,.,TRBV5-6,TRBJ2-6
TGTGCCAGTAGTATAGGGGCCGCCATGAACACTGAAGCTTTCTTT,CASSIGAAMNTEAFF,.,.,TRBV19,TRBJ1-1
TGTGCCAGCAGCTTGGACAGGGGCTACGAGCAGTACTTC,CASSLDRGYEQYF,.,TRBD1,TRBV5-4,TRBJ2-7
TGTGCCAGCAGCGCTTTAGGGGGCCAAAACAATGAGCAGTTCTTC,CASSALGGQNNEQFF,.,TRBD1,TRBV9,TRBJ2-1
TGTGCCAGCAGTCAACAGGGGATTTCTAATTCACCCCTCCACTTT,CASSQQGISNSPLHF,.,TRBD1,TRBV6-5,TRBJ1-6
TGTGCCAGCAGCCGCGGACAGGCGCACACTGAAGCTTTCTTT,CASSRGQAHTEAFF,.,TRBD1,TRBV6-5,TRBJ1-1
TGTGCCAGCAGTTACTCGACCAGGGGGACCGAGCAGTACTTC,CASSYSTRGTEQYF,.,TRBD1,TRBV6-5,TRBJ2-7
TGTGCCAGCAGCCAACCGGGACAGGGCTACGAGCAGTACTTC,CASSQPGQGYEQYF,.,TRBD1,TRBV7-9,TRBJ2-7
TGTGCCAGCAGCTTTAAACCGGGACTAGCGGGGGGCTACACCGGGGAGCTGTTTTTT,CASSFKPGLAGGYTGELFF,.,TRBD2,TRBV7-2,TRBJ2-2
TGCAGCGGAACAGTCTCGGGAGACGGCTACACCTTC,CSGTVSGDGYTF,.,.,TRBV29-1,TRBJ1-2
TGTGCCAGCAGCCAAGAGCCTCGGAACACGCAGGGGCAGACCCAGTACTTC,CASSQEPRNTQGQTQYF,.,.,TRBV3-1/TRBV3-2,TRBJ2-5
TGTGCCAGCAGTTTACCGACTAGCGGGACGGAGACCCAGTACTTC,CASSLPTSGTETQYF,.,TRBD2,TRBV28,TRBJ2-5
TGTGCCAGCAGCGTCCAGACAGACCGTAGCAATCAGCCCCAGCATTTT,CASSVQTDRSNQPQHF,.,.,TRBV2,TRBJ1-5
TGTGCCACCAGTGATTTTCAGGGCGGCAGGTGGTGGTCGGCCTACAATGAGCAGTTCTTC,CATSDFQGGRWWSAYNEQFF,.,.,TRBV24-1,TRBJ2-1
TGTGCCAGCGGAATAAGAACAGGGGACCGCGAGCAGTACTTC,CASGIRTGDREQYF,.,TRBD1,TRBV13,TRBJ2-7
TGTGCTAGCAGTCGCAATCTAGCGGGACAGGAGACCCAGTACTTC,CASSRNLAGQETQYF,.,TRBD2,TRBV7-7,TRBJ2-5
TGTGCCAGCAGCTTCATCAATCAGCCCCAGCATTTT,CASSFINQPQHF,.,.,TRBV3-1/TRBV3-2,TRBJ1-5
TGTGCCAGCAGCCAAGACTGGACAGGGTACCAGCCCCAGCATTTT,CASSQDWTGYQPQHF,.,TRBD1,TRBV3-1/TRBV3-2,TRBJ1-5
TGCGCCAGCAGCTTGGGGCTAGCGGGTGGTGACGAGCAGTACTTC,CASSLGLAGGDEQYF,.,TRBD2,TRBV5-1,TRBJ2-7
TGTGCCAGCAGCTTAGCGGGGGGGTCCTACAATGAGCAGTTCTTC,CASSLAGGSYNEQFF,.,TRBD2,TRBV13,TRBJ2-1
TGCGCCAGCAGCTTGGGGGGCCAAAAGGATTCACCCCTCCACTTT,CASSLGGQKDSPLHF,.,.,TRBV5-1,TRBJ1-6
TGTGCCAGCAGTCCCCCGCGGGAGGGCTCCTACAATGAGCAGTTCTTC,CASSPPREGSYNEQFF,.,TRBD2,TRBV28,TRBJ2-1
TGCGCCAGCAGCCCAGGGACAGGCCGGGGCACTGAAGCTTTCTTT,CASSPGTGRGTEAFF,.,TRBD1,TRBV4-1,TRBJ1-1
TGTGCCAGCAGCTTATTCCCGGAGTCACCCCTCCACTTT,CASSLFPESPLHF,.,.,TRBV7-9,TRBJ1-6
TGTGCCAGCAGCGCCTGGGGGGGGTTATCGGACACCATATATTTT,CASSAWGGLSDTIYF,.,.,TRBV9,TRBJ1-3
TGTGCCAGCAGCAAAGTGGGCAGGGAGGACATCGAGCAGTACTTC,CASSKVGREDIEQYF,.,.,TRBV21-1,TRBJ2-7
TGTGCCAGCAAGGGACTCGTAAATTCACCCCTCCACTTT,CASKGLVNSPLHF,.,.,TRBV27,TRBJ1-6
TGTGCCAGCAGTTATTACGGGTCGGGCAATCAGCCCCAGCATTTT,CASSYYGSGNQPQHF,.,.,TRBV6-2/TRBV6-3,TRBJ1-5
TGTGCCAGCAGTCCCCTGCTAGGGGTTCAGCCTCTCTTC,CASSPLLGVQPLF,.,.,TRBV12-3/TRBV12-4,TRBJ2-1
TGCGCCAGCAGCTCGGCGGCGACAGGGCAAGAGACCCAGTACTTC,CASSSAATGQETQYF,.,TRBD1,TRBV5-1,TRBJ2-5
TGTGCCAGCAGCCCCCCCGTCCCCGCGTCGGGGGGGTACAGGGAGCTGTTTTTT,CASSPPVPASGGYRELFF,.,TRBD2,TRBV7-9,TRBJ2-2
TGTGCCAGCAGTCACCGGGTCGAATCAGATACGCAGTATTTT,CASSHRVESDTQYF,.,.,TRBV11-1,TRBJ2-3
TGTGCCAGTACGAACAGGATGGCTACTAGGGCCAACGTCCTGACTTTC,CASTNRMATRANVLTF,.,.,TRBV19,TRBJ2-6
TGCGCCAGCAGCTTGGGCCGTAGGGGACACAACTATGGCTACACCTTC,CASSLGRRGHNYGYTF,.,.,TRBV5-1,TRBJ1-2
TGTGCCAGCAGAACCTCGGGGACAGCAAATGAAAAACTGTTTTTT,CASRTSGTANEKLFF,.,TRBD1,TRBV6-5,TRBJ1-4
TGTGCCAGCAAGTTCGGGACTCCGAACACCGGGGAGCTGTTTTTT,CASKFGTPNTGELFF,.,.,TRBV2,TRBJ2-2
TGCAGCGTTGGCGGGGGGCTGTACAATGAGCAGTTCTTC,CSVGGGLYNEQFF,once,TRBD2,TRBV29-1,TRBJ2-1
TGCGCCAGCAGGGGCGGGATAAGGGCAGATACGCAGTATTTT,CASRGGIRADTQYF,.,.,TRBV5-1,TRBJ2-3
TGTGCCAACTCCGACAGGTCTGGCTACACCTTC,CANSDRSGYTF,once,.,TRBV21-1,TRBJ1-2
TGTGCCAGCAGTTACGTCCAGGGGGCATCCTACGAGCAGTACTTC,CASSYVQGASYEQYF,.,TRBD1,TRBV6-5,TRBJ2-7
TGTGCCAGCAGCCGCCTGTTAGCTAGCACAGATACGCAGTATTTT,CASSRLLASTDTQYF,.,.,TRBV7-2,TRBJ2-3
TGTGCCAGCAGGGGGGGACAGGGACCGTATGGCTACACCTTC,CASRGGQGPYGYTF,.,TRBD1,TRBV27,TRBJ1-2
TGTGCCAGCAGCTTAGATCGGGAGACCCAGTACTTC,CASSLDRETQYF,.,.,TRBV11-3,TRBJ2-5
TGTGCCAGCAGCTCCCCTCCGGCGGGAGCTATCCCCGATGAGCAGTTCTTC,CASSSPPAGAIPDEQFF,.,TRBD2,TRBV7-8,TRBJ2-1
TGCAGCGTACAGCAGGGAAAGCTTAACTATGGCTACACCTTC,CSVQQGKLNYGYTF,.,.,TRBV29-1,TRBJ1-2